Below, one T cell receptor (beta chain) is given with its context. The data were taken from a study of CD8+CD57+ T cells in acquired aplastic anemia. Whole-study context: Sorted CD4+ and CD8+ cells gave a mean 3.2 ug DNA, range about 0.2 to 27.4 ug.

The template for TCR beta VDJ and CDR3 sequence profiling was genomic DNA. TCRdb analysed the reads with MiXCR anew, one entry per CDR3 protein. Found here are 180,000 or so distinct CDR3 sequences, less than 50% of them singletons; the top ten hold about 1.8%. Only patients with CD8+CD57+ cell expansion on flow cytometry were chosen for sequencing. All patients had severe acquired aplastic anemia. The CDR3 loop spans 14 amino acids. The J segment lost 5 bases and the V segment lost 2 bases, leaving 2 bases of the junction unmatched. Looked up from germline, CDR1 is ENHRY and CDR2 is SYGVKD. The sequence was obtained from a human donor with aplastic anemia. Sample: sorted CD4+, CD8+, or CD8+CD57+ T cells (not recorded which) from PBMCs. This chain links TRBV10-3 with TRBJ2-7, with TRBD1 matching over 11 bases. The CDR3: CAISEGQGAHEQYF. CDR3 in DNA: TGTGCCATCAGTGAGGGACAGGGGGCCCACGAGCAGTACTTC.